One and the same sample provided the 30 T cell receptor beta chains below, sequenced in a study of blood T cell repertoires in COVID-19. Repertoires were generated with immunoSEQ multiplex PCR, while TCRdb's copy carries only in-frame clones and drops some. In the table there are around 45,000 clones, 55% to 75% of which are singletons. The specimen was peripheral blood. The receptor source for this set is an elderly man with acute or convalescent COVID-19.

This clone was counted a few times. The V gene is TRBV6-6, the J gene TRBJ2-3, with TRBD2 matching over 7 bases. Unmatched junction bases numbered 7, after V lost 5 bases and J lost 2 bases. This CDR3 has 15 residues. CDR1 is MNHNY and CDR2 is SVGAGI in the germline V gene (reference sequence). This chain's CDR3 is CASSGLADITDTQYF. For the CDR3, the DNA is TGTGCCAGCAGTGGGCTAGCGGATATCACAGATACGCAGTATTTT.

This clone showed up just a few times. This rearrangement joins TRBV5-4 to TRBJ2-7, with a possible D match to TRBD1 (6 bases). This CDR3 spans 16 amino acids. V lost 0 bases and J lost 6, with 19 bases in between. Per germline, CDR1 SGHNT and CDR2 YYREEE (reference sequence). This CDR3 reads CASSLVSGDPLGEQYF. The CDR3 nucleotides read TGTGCCAGCAGCTTGGTTTCAGGGGATCCCCTTGGCGAGCAGTACTTC.

This sequence joins TRBV10-3 and TRBJ2-6, with TRBD1 identical over 8 bases. This CDR3 spans 16 amino acids. The ends lost 11 bases at V and 0 bases at J; junction bases unmatched: 9. Germline V lookup: CDR1 ENHRY, CDR2 SYGVKD. This chain's CDR3 is CASSGQGLSGANVLTF. CDR3 sequence (DNA): TGTGCCTCGTCCGGACAGGGCCTCTCTGGGGCCAACGTCCTGACTTTC.

This clone was counted only a few times. One end of the junction does not line up with germline, which may come from a read error. The V and J genes are TRBV30 and TRBJ1-4; maybe TRBD1 (5 bases). The CDR3 consists of 15 residues. Germline CDR1 GTSNPN, CDR2 SVGIG (reference sequence). CDR3 bases: TGTGCCTGGAGTGTACAGGTTTCCACAAATGACAAACTGTTTTTT. It yields the protein CAWSVQVSTNDKLFF. Full variable domain (missing parts from reference TRBV30 and TRBJ1-4): SQTIHQWPATLVQPVGSPLSLECTVEGTSNPNLYWYRQAAGRGLQLLFYSVGIGQISSEVPQNLSASRPQDRQFILSSKKLLLSDSGFYLCAWSVQVSTNDKLFFGSGTQLSVL.

The V and J genes are TRBV7-9 and TRBJ2-1; 8 bases are a match to TRBD1. With 4 bases clipped from V and 6 bases from J, the junction kept 11 bases outside the gene matches. The CDR3 runs 16 residues. Per germline, CDR1 SEHNR and CDR2 FQNEAQ (reference sequence). This chain's CDR3 is CASSSNRDRTFNEQFF. The CDR3 DNA is TGTGCCAGCAGCTCGAACCGGGACAGGACTTTCAATGAGCAGTTCTTC.

This clone was seen a handful of times. This rearrangement joins TRBV5-1 to TRBJ2-7; 9 bases line up with TRBD2. V trimming: 0 bases; J trimming: 6 bases; junction bases outside the gene matches: 4. The length of the CDR3 is 14 residues. Germline CDR1 SGHRS, CDR2 YFSETQ. CDR3 amino acids: CASSLEGLAAEQYF. CDR3 DNA sequence: TGCGCCAGCAGCTTGGAGGGACTAGCAGCCGAGCAGTACTTC.

The V gene is TRBV7-2, the J gene TRBJ2-7, with 12 bases lining up with TRBD2. The ends lost 3 bases at V and 2 bases at J; junction bases unmatched: 11. This CDR3 spans 18 amino acids. The germline CDR1 and CDR2 sequences are SGHTA and FQGNSA. Here the CDR3 reads CASSFIGTSGLSAYEQYF. CDR3 in DNA: TGTGCCAGCAGCTTCATCGGGACTAGCGGGCTTTCAGCCTACGAGCAGTACTTC.

This chain connects TRBV7-8 to TRBJ1-6; TRBD1 agrees at 9 bases. V lost 9 bases, J lost 7 bases, and 16 bases stayed unmatched. Germline V gene data show CDR1 as SGHVS and CDR2 as FQNEAQ. The CDR3 is 17 amino acids. The CDR3 sequence is CARRFLMPGQGNSPLHF. CDR3 DNA sequence: TGTGCCAGACGGTTCTTAATGCCGGGACAGGGCAATTCACCCCTCCACTTT. Full variable domain (remainder filled in from reference TRBV7-8 and TRBJ1-6): GAGVSQSPRYKVAKRGQDVALRCDPISGHVSLFWYQQALGQGPEFLTYFQNEAQLDKSGLPSDRFFAERPEGSVSTLKIQRTQQEDSAVYLCARRFLMPGQGNSPLHFGNGTRLTVT.

V usage is TRBV6-5 and J usage is TRBJ2-3; 9 nucleotides agree with TRBD1. Germline V lookup: CDR1 MNHEY, CDR2 SVGAGI. The CDR3 spans 14 residues. The V segment lost 2 bases and the J segment 6 bases; nucleotides outside the gene matches: 3. The CDR3 sequence: CASSYGTGRDTQYF. The DNA for the CDR3 is TGTGCCAGCAGTTACGGGACAGGGAGGGATACGCAGTATTTT.

The chain combines TRBV6-2 or TRBV6-3 with TRBJ1-4, with a weak D call TRBD1 (5 bases). V was shortened by 6 bases and J by 3 bases, with 14 bases between the two germline ends. The germline gives CDR1 MNHEY, CDR2 SVGEGT. The CDR3 covers 15 residues. In DNA form, the CDR3 reads TGTGCCAGCAGCCCCGACAGAAACTCTAATGAAAAACTGTTTTTT. Translating gives CASSPDRNSNEKLFF.

This clone was seen just once. The rearrangement uses TRBV5-1 and TRBJ1-4; TRBD1 might be the D (5 bases). CDR1 is SGHRS, CDR2 YFSETQ, per germline. This CDR3 region has 13 residues. The V end was cut by 5 bases, the J end by 4 bases, with 9 bases between. In DNA, the CDR3 is TGCGCCAGCAGTTTAGACAGTAATGAAAAACTGTTTTTT. Residues: CASSLDSNEKLFF.

CDR3 region: CASSRGGLSYGYTF. As DNA, the CDR3 is TGTGCCAGCAGCCGAGGAGGCCTATCCTATGGCTACACCTTC. The chain carries TRBV7-8 and TRBJ1-2; no reliable D call. This CDR3 has 14 amino acids. The ends were cut back, 5 bases at V and 4 bases at J, with 14 bases in the middle. Germline CDR1 SGHVS, CDR2 FQNEAQ.

The chain uses TRBV11-3 and TRBJ2-5, with D tentatively TRBD2 (6 bases). V dropped 5 bases and J dropped 1 base, with 20 bases sitting between them. This CDR3 is built from 17 residues. Germline V lookup: CDR1 SGHNT, CDR2 YENEEA. CDR3 DNA sequence: TGTGCCAGCAGCCCGGGGGTCGGGGTGACCCTCCAAGAGACCCAGTACTTC. As protein: CASSPGVGVTLQETQYF.

The V gene is TRBV7-2, the J gene TRBJ1-2; tentatively, D is TRBD1 (6 bases). The CDR3 loop spans 16 amino acids. CDR1 is SGHTA, CDR2 FQGNSA, per germline. V lost 4 bases and J lost 0, with 15 bases in between. The CDR3 protein is CASSSPVQGANYGYTF. The CDR3 coding sequence is TGTGCCAGCAGCTCACCTGTACAGGGAGCTAACTATGGCTACACCTTC. Full variable domain (missing parts from reference TRBV7-2 and TRBJ1-2): GAGVSQSPSNKVTEKGKDVELRCDPISGHTALYWYRQSLGQGLEFLIYFQGNSAPDKSGLPSDRFSAERTGGSVSTLTIQRTQQEDSAVYLCASSSPVQGANYGYTFGSGTRLTVV.

J is TRBJ1-4 and V is TRBV30, with 10 bases that match TRBD1. The CDR3 totals 15 residues. With 2 bases clipped from V and 3 bases from J, the junction kept 3 bases outside the gene matches. Germline CDR1 GTSNPN, CDR2 SVGIG (reference sequence). The CDR3 loop is CAWSTGQGSNEKLFF. The CDR3 DNA sequence: TGTGCCTGGAGTACGGGACAGGGGTCTAATGAAAAACTGTTTTTT.

V and J are TRBV4-1 and TRBJ1-2, with a possible D match to TRBD1 (5 bases). The CDR3 runs 15 residues. Looked up from germline, CDR1 is MGHRA and CDR2 is YSYEKL. Trimming pared 1 base from V and 7 bases from J, leaving 16 bases between. The CDR3 loop is CASSQGGRIQGGYTF. In DNA, the CDR3 is TGCGCCAGCAGCCAAGGCGGCAGGATTCAGGGTGGCTACACCTTC.

The chain recombines TRBV10-3 with TRBJ1-4; D unresolved. The CDR3 consists of 15 residues. Trimming removed 0 bases from V and 1 base from J, with 6 bases in between. From germline, CDR1 is ENHRY and CDR2 SYGVKD. CDR3 amino acids: CAISESEETNEKLFF. In nucleotides, the CDR3 is TGTGCCATCAGTGAGTCGGAGGAAACTAATGAAAAACTGTTTTTT.

The V call is TRBV27, the J call TRBJ1-5; a weak D match, TRBD1 (5 bases). The V gene's germline CDR1 is MNHEY and CDR2 SMNVEV (reference sequence). This CDR3 is built from 18 residues. V was clipped by 4 bases and J by 0 bases, with 19 bases between them. The CDR3 DNA is TGTGCCAGCAGTTCCTCCGGGACTCCGTTTTATAGCAATCAGCCCCAGCATTTT. This sequence encodes CASSSSGTPFYSNQPQHF.

The V call is TRBV6-6, the J call TRBJ2-3, with a possible D match to TRBD2 (5 bases). The CDR3 has 13 residues. Germline CDR1 and CDR2: MNHNY and SVGAGI (reference sequence). V gave up 5 bases and J gave up 3 bases, with 9 bases separating them. This chain's CDR3 is CASSRERTDTQYF. CDR3 sequence (DNA): TGTGCCAGCAGTCGCGAGCGGACAGATACGCAGTATTTT.

The chain combines TRBV5-1 with TRBJ2-3; TRBD2 is a possible D gene (5 bases). The CDR3 runs 15 residues. Trimming took off 6 bases at V and 6 bases at J, with 20 bases between the two ends. Per the germline V gene, CDR1 is SGHRS and CDR2 is YFSETQ. The DNA of the CDR3 is TGCGCCAGCACAATTTCGGCTGCCTCGGGGGATACGCAGTATTTT. Amino acid sequence: CASTISAASGDTQYF.

V gene TRBV29-1 combines with J gene TRBJ1-5, with 7 positions matching TRBD1. Germline CDR1 SQVTM, CDR2 ANQGSEA. The CDR3 spans 13 residues. Trimming cost V 6 bases and J 5 bases; bases outside gene matches: 7. The DNA for the CDR3 is TGCAGCGTATCGACAGGGACCCATCAGCCCCAGCATTTT. Its translation: CSVSTGTHQPQHF.

V is TRBV7-2 and J is TRBJ2-3; 7 nucleotides line up with TRBD2. The ends lost 2 bases at V and 1 base at J; junction bases unmatched: 6. The CDR3 totals 16 residues. Germline CDR1 and CDR2: SGHTA and FQGNSA. The CDR3 DNA reads TGTGCCAGCAGCTTATTTTCTAGCGGCGGCACAGATACGCAGTATTTT. This translates into CASSLFSSGGTDTQYF.

This clone came up once. The CDR3 DNA reads as TGTGCCAGTAGAGGGGCAGGGCTTTGGAGCAATCAGCCCCAGCATTTT. Its translation is CASRGAGLWSNQPQHF. The rearrangement links TRBV19 to TRBJ1-5, with D tentatively TRBD1 (5 bases). V shed 6 bases and J shed 1 base, with 16 bases lying between them. This CDR3 has 16 amino acids. Germline V CDR1 and CDR2: LNHDA, SQIVND (reference sequence).

This chain links TRBV19 with TRBJ1-1, with TRBD1 matching 7 bases. The ends lost 0 bases at V and 2 bases at J; junction bases unmatched: 9. Germline assignment: CDR1 LNHDA and CDR2 SQIVND (reference sequence). This CDR3 has 17 residues. The CDR3: CASSIDGRGWGNTEAFF. CDR3 DNA: TGTGCCAGTAGTATAGATGGCAGGGGGTGGGGTAACACTGAAGCTTTCTTT.

The CDR3 region has the DNA TGTGCCATCAGTCCCGACCTCAGCGGCTATGGCTACACCTTC. This gives the protein CAISPDLSGYGYTF. The chain carries TRBV10-3 and TRBJ1-2, with D unresolved. This CDR3 is built from 14 residues. V was clipped by 5 bases and J by 4 bases, with 14 bases between them. Germline V lookup: CDR1 ENHRY, CDR2 SYGVKD.

The chain couples TRBV5-5 to TRBJ1-4, with 9 bases fitting TRBD1. The CDR3 is made up of 16 amino acids. Germline V gene lookup returns CDR1 SGHKS and CDR2 YYEKEE (reference sequence). V was clipped by 4 bases and J by 5 bases; unmatched bases: 9. The CDR3: CASSARRDRDNEKLFF. In DNA, the CDR3 is TGTGCCAGCAGCGCACGCCGGGACAGGGACAATGAAAAACTGTTTTTT.

This clone was observed a few times. The gene calls are TRBV3-1 (or the pseudogene TRBV3-2) and TRBJ2-2; D is undetermined. In germline, CDR1 is LGHDT, CDR2 YNNKEL (reference sequence). Trimming left V 0 bases short and J 5 bases short, with 7 bases between. The CDR3 is made up of 14 amino acids. The CDR3 spells CASSQEVETGELFF. The CDR3 DNA sequence: TGTGCCAGCAGCCAAGAAGTAGAAACCGGGGAGCTGTTTTTT.

The chain is built from TRBV2 and TRBJ2-1; TRBD1 agrees at 9 bases. Germline loops: CDR1 SNHLY, CDR2 FYNNEI. Trimming took 5 bases from V and 7 from J; bases not matched to a gene: 3. CDR3 length: 13 residues. CDR3 sequence (DNA): TGTGCCAGCAGTCCGACAGGGGGGAATGAGCAGTTCTTC. Protein product: CASSPTGGNEQFF.

The V call is TRBV7-2, the J call TRBJ2-1, with 11 bases fitting TRBD2. V lost 4 bases and J lost 8; bases outside the gene matches: 7. The germline V gene encodes CDR1 SGHTA and CDR2 FQGNSA. This CDR3 is built from 15 residues. The CDR3: CASSSYTSGSDEQFF. The CDR3 region has the DNA TGTGCCAGCAGCTCCTACACTAGCGGGAGTGATGAGCAGTTCTTC.

The chain couples TRBV11-3 to TRBJ1-1; tentatively, D is TRBD1 (5 bases). V dropped 5 bases and J dropped 1 base, with 11 bases sitting between them. The CDR3 is 14 residues long. From germline, CDR1 is SGHNT and CDR2 YENEEA. The CDR3 DNA sequence: TGTGCCAGCAGCCAACAGGCCGGGAACACTGAAGCTTTCTTT. It codes for CASSQQAGNTEAFF.